This T cell receptor (beta chain) was retrieved from a study of post-analysis software for immune sequencing data. At the level of the study: The study covered relapsing-remitting, secondary progressive and progressive-relapsing courses of multiple sclerosis. Study-wide results and limits: There was significantly lower normalized Chao1 diversity in multiple sclerosis patients than in controls. Among roughly 5 TRBV segments more frequent in patients than controls were TRBV5-6, TRBV5-1 and TRBV20-1.

Prepared TCR beta cDNA libraries contained unique molecular identifiers. The authors obtained roughly 0.5 million cDNA molecules from roughly 1 to 10 million T cells. TCRdb reprocessed the PCR reads with MiXCR, giving one entry per CDR3 protein. The sample lists around 200,000 distinct CDR3 sequences; over 25% were seen once. This clonotype was observed a few times. Its specificity is unknown. V was clipped by 2 bases and J by 1 base, with 9 bases between them. The V gene's germline CDR1 is MNHEY and CDR2 SMNVEV (reference sequence). The CDR3 totals 15 residues. The material sequenced was blood. The chain recombines TRBV27 with TRBJ1-5; maybe TRBD1 (5 bases). This sequence was found in a girl aged 2 to 17 with multiple sclerosis. The DNA for the CDR3 is TGTGCCAGCAGTTTAGTAGGGACCAGCAATCAGCCCCAGCATTTT. This codes for CASSLVGTSNQPQHF.